This T cell receptor (beta chain) stems from a study of T cell repertoires in cytomegalovirus infection. Study-wide background: Based on public TCR beta signatures, there were indications of CMV infection and of a matching HLA type.

This clonotype occurred many times. TCRdb called the reads again in MiXCR, with one record for every CDR3 protein. The sample contains some 300,000 distinct CDR3 sequences, about 9.2% of which appear only once. The CDR3 loop spans 13 amino acids. The germline gives CDR1 KGHDR, CDR2 SFDVKD. V lost 8 bases, J lost 1 base, and 4 bases stayed unmatched. The chain combines TRBV24-1 with TRBJ2-7, with 7 bases matching TRBD1. Sequencing input: PBMCs. This clonotype was sampled from a human donor in good health (CMV status not recorded). Some clones in this sample may be carry-over from other donors' samples. CDR3 bases: TGTGCCACCACTCCGGGACAGTCCTACGAGCAGTACTTC. This translates into CATTPGQSYEQYF.